Each of the 26 T cell receptor beta chains below was sequenced from the same sample in a study of shared clonotypes between healthy human individuals. The assay was immunoSEQ multiplex PCR, and TCRdb's table has in-frame clones only and misses some. Of 90,000 to 120,000 clones listed, about 66% are singletons. Sequenced input: memory CD8+ T cells sorted from blood. Subset indicated: CD45RO+ cells pooled with CCR7-negative TemRA cells. The receptors come from a woman in her 30s in good health.

The CDR3 loop is CASSSSTIKLAATSTDTQYF. The CDR3 bases are TGTGCCAGCAGTTCCTCGACTATTAAACTAGCGGCAACTAGCACAGATACGCAGTATTTT. The V call is TRBV27, the J call TRBJ2-3, with 8 bases aligning to TRBD2. V shed 4 bases, J shed 0 bases, and the junction held 18 bases outside the gene matches. Germline V gene lookup returns CDR1 MNHEY and CDR2 SMNVEV (reference sequence). The CDR3 is 20 residues long.

This clone was seen a few times. The chain couples TRBV7-3 to TRBJ2-7; maybe TRBD1 (5 bases). This CDR3 is 13 amino acids long. V was trimmed by 3 bases and J by 3 bases, leaving 9 bases between them. Per germline, CDR1 SGHTA and CDR2 FQGTGA. The DNA of the CDR3 is TGTGCCAGCAGCTTCGACAGCAACTACGAGCAGTACTTC. It yields the protein CASSFDSNYEQYF.

This clone occurred many times. The chain couples TRBV25-1 to TRBJ2-2, with 7 bases fitting TRBD1. With 5 bases clipped from V and 8 bases from J, the junction kept 2 bases outside the gene matches. This CDR3 is built from 12 residues. Germline V gene data show CDR1 as MGHDK and CDR2 as SYGVNS. The CDR3 region has the DNA TGTGCCAGCAGTAACAGGGGTGGGGAGCTGTTTTTT. This codes for CASSNRGGELFF.

V gene TRBV30 combines with J gene TRBJ2-1; 7 bases align to TRBD2. This CDR3 spans 14 amino acids. The germline V gene encodes CDR1 GTSNPN and CDR2 SVGIG (reference sequence). V lost 2 bases and J lost 6; bases outside the gene matches: 7. The CDR3 here is CAWSQTSLGNEQFF. CDR3 DNA: TGTGCCTGGAGTCAGACTAGCTTGGGCAATGAGCAGTTCTTC.

This clone was seen only a few times. The V and J genes are TRBV6-1 and TRBJ1-1; D is unclear. Germline V lookup: CDR1 MNHNS, CDR2 SASEGT. Trimming cost V 3 bases and J 1 base, with 9 bases left between them. CDR3 size: 14 residues. CDR3 DNA: TGTGCCAGCAGTGAGGGAGTCCCGAACACTGAAGCTTTCTTT. Protein: CASSEGVPNTEAFF.

V gene TRBV9 combines with J gene TRBJ2-1, with 7 bases that match TRBD2. Germline V CDR1 and CDR2: SGDLS, YYNGEE. The CDR3 covers 15 residues. The V and J ends lost 1 base and 9 bases, in that order; junction bases with no gene match: 10. This chain's CDR3 is CASSVWEGLGGEQFF. DNA of the CDR3: TGTGCCAGCAGCGTATGGGAGGGCCTTGGTGGTGAGCAGTTCTTC. Full variable domain (outside the CDR3, taken from reference TRBV9 and TRBJ2-1): DSGVTQTPKHLITATGQRVTLRCSPRSGDLSVYWYQQSLDQGLQFLIQYYNGEERAKGNILERFSAQQFPDLHSELNLSSLELGDSALYFCASSVWEGLGGEQFFGPGTRLTVL.

This clone was detected only a few times. Different DNA sequences within this sample yield the same CDR3. The V gene is TRBV6-1, the J gene TRBJ1-3; D not certain. V shed 3 bases and J shed 4 bases, with 4 bases lying between them. CDR1 and CDR2 from the germline V gene are MNHNS and SASEGT. The length of the CDR3 is 12 residues. In DNA form, the CDR3 reads TGTGCCAGCAGTGACCCGGGAAACACCATATATTTT. Encoded protein: CASSDPGNTIYF.

The chain recombines TRBV25-1 with TRBJ2-1; 7 bases fit TRBD2. CDR1 is MGHDK and CDR2 is SYGVNS in the germline V gene. The junction had 3 bases not matched to a gene; V was cut back by 3 bases and J by 4 bases. The CDR3 is made up of 14 amino acids. As DNA, the CDR3 is TGTGCCAGCAGTGAGGGGGACTATTACAATGAGCAGTTCTTC. This encodes CASSEGDYYNEQFF.

The chain carries TRBV7-8 and TRBJ2-1, with 7 bases fitting TRBD2. CDR3 size: 16 residues. V was pared by 1 base and J by 4 bases, with 7 bases of the junction left unmatched. Germline V gene data show CDR1 as SGHVS and CDR2 as FQNEAQ. The CDR3 region is CASSLVAGAKYNEQFF. As DNA, the CDR3 is TGTGCCAGCAGCTTAGTTGCGGGAGCAAAATACAATGAGCAGTTCTTC.

CDR3 bases: TGTGCCAGTGGACTAGCGGCATACGAGCAGTACTTC. It translates to CASGLAAYEQYF. The V gene is TRBV6-1, the J gene TRBJ2-7; 10 bases are shared with TRBD2. Germline CDR1 is MNHNS and CDR2 is SASEGT. The CDR3 consists of 12 residues. V lost 9 bases and J lost 4; bases outside the gene matches: 3.

This clone counts as medium-sized (0.01 to 0.1%). Other DNA sequences in the sample encode the same CDR3. The CDR3 loop reads CATSTGQGYEQYF. In nucleotides, the CDR3 is TGTGCCACCAGTACAGGACAGGGCTACGAGCAGTACTTC. The V gene is TRBV15, the J gene TRBJ2-7; 8 bases line up with TRBD1. CDR3 size: 13 residues. Per germline, CDR1 LNHNV and CDR2 YYDKDF (reference sequence). With V trimmed by 6 bases and J by 3 bases, 4 bases remained unmatched. The whole variable domain, filled in from reference TRBV15 and TRBJ2-7, reads DAMVIQNPRYQVTQFGKPVTLSCSQTLNHNVMYWYQQKSSQAPKLLFHYYDKDFNNEADTPDNFQSRRPNTSFCFLDIRSPGLGDTAMYLCATSTGQGYEQYFGPGTRLTVT.

The chain employs TRBV10-3 and TRBJ2-7; D ambiguous. The CDR3 runs 15 residues. The ends were cut back, 0 bases at V and 0 bases at J, with 9 bases in the middle. Germline-derived CDR1 and CDR2 are ENHRY and SYGVKD. The CDR3 DNA sequence: TGTGCCATCAGTGAGTCTGAGCGAACCTCCTACGAGCAGTACTTC. Its protein product is CAISESERTSYEQYF.

In its sample, this clone was seen a few times. The genes are TRBV25-1 and TRBJ1-5; D unresolved. This CDR3 has 13 residues. The V end was cut by 7 bases, the J end by 7 bases, with 14 bases between. Germline values: CDR1 MGHDK, CDR2 SYGVNS. In DNA, the CDR3 is TGTGCCAGCACGGGAGGGCCGGGGCAGCCCCAGCATTTT. Translation: CASTGGPGQPQHF.

This clone has only a few counts. The V call is TRBV7-2, the J call TRBJ2-1; D unresolved. The CDR3 spans 16 residues. Trimming took 0 bases from V and 2 from J, leaving 11 bases between them. Germline lookup yields CDR1 SGHTA and CDR2 FQGNSA. For the CDR3, the DNA is TGTGCCAGCAGCTTAGCGAACGGTGCCCCCTACAATGAGCAGTTCTTC. This codes for CASSLANGAPYNEQFF.

The rearrangement uses TRBV6-5 and TRBJ1-1; 7 bases are a match to TRBD1. The CDR3 is 14 residues long. Germline values: CDR1 MNHEY, CDR2 SVGAGI. V was pared by 6 bases and J by 0 bases, with 4 bases of the junction left unmatched. The CDR3 loop reads CASRRDSLNTEAFF. The CDR3 DNA follows: TGTGCCAGCAGGAGGGACAGCTTGAACACTGAAGCTTTCTTT.

Many counts were recorded for this clone. V and J are TRBV19 and TRBJ2-1, with D perhaps matching TRBD2 (5 bases). Germline CDR1 and CDR2: LNHDA and SQIVND (reference sequence). The CDR3 spans 15 residues. The V end was cut by 3 bases, the J end by 3 bases, with 12 bases between. CDR3 loop: CASSMRSGYYNEQFF. The CDR3 DNA is TGTGCCAGTAGTATGCGGAGCGGATACTACAATGAGCAGTTCTTC.

The rearrangement joins TRBV15 to TRBJ2-1; 7 bases line up with TRBD2. The CDR3 sequence is 17 residues long. V trimming: 0 bases; J trimming: 7 bases; junction bases outside the gene matches: 12. The V gene's germline CDR1 is LNHNV and CDR2 YYDKDF (reference sequence). The CDR3 here is CATSREGTGRTANEQFF. The CDR3 DNA follows: TGTGCCACCAGCAGAGAGGGGACCGGGAGGACGGCGAATGAGCAGTTCTTC. Using reference TRBV15 and TRBJ2-1 for the parts outside the CDR3, the full variable domain is DAMVIQNPRYQVTQFGKPVTLSCSQTLNHNVMYWYQQKSSQAPKLLFHYYDKDFNNEADTPDNFQSRRPNTSFCFLDIRSPGLGDTAMYLCATSREGTGRTANEQFFGPGTRLTVL.

This clone was recorded many times. The chain recombines TRBV6-1 with TRBJ2-1; 7 bases match TRBD2. The germline gives CDR1 MNHNS, CDR2 SASEGT. CDR3 length equals 15 residues. Trimming took 4 bases from V and 1 from J; bases not matched to a gene: 4. The CDR3 sequence is CASSAQGGSYNEQFF. For the CDR3, the DNA is TGTGCCAGCAGTGCCCAGGGAGGGTCCTACAATGAGCAGTTCTTC.

This clone was detected only a few times. The chain carries TRBV21-1 and TRBJ1-1; TRBD1 was called by the table and not checked on the DNA. TRBV21-1 is marked as a pseudogene. The CDR3 length is 17 residues. The CDR3 sequence: CASSKHGQGAPNTEAFF. For the CDR3, the DNA is TGTGCCAGCAGCAAACACGGACAGGGGGCCCCGAACACTGAAGCTTTCTTT.

The genes are TRBV27 and TRBJ2-5; 10 bases are a match to TRBD1. V gave up 6 bases and J gave up 6 bases; unmatched junction bases: 10. Germline V gives CDR1 MNHEY, CDR2 SMNVEV (reference sequence). This CDR3 region has 15 residues. The CDR3 region has the DNA TGTGCCAGCAGGCCCCTATGGGACAGGGGAAAGACCCAGTACTTC. Residues: CASRPLWDRGKTQYF.

Notes on this clone: This could be a read error, since a much larger clone is one nucleotide away. The chain joins TRBV11-2 to TRBJ2-5; 8 bases align to TRBD2. Germline-derived CDR1 and CDR2 are SGHAT and FQNNGV. After removal of 5 bases from V and 1 base from J, the junction contained 6 bases not matched to a gene. The CDR3 covers 15 residues. The CDR3 nucleotides are TGTGCCAGCAGCCAAGACCGGGAGGGCCAAGAGACCCAGTACTTC. Its translation is CASSQDREGQETQYF.

This clone was found a few times. The genes are TRBV6-1 and TRBJ2-7; possible D gene TRBD1, 7 bases. CDR1 and CDR2 (germline): MNHNS, SASEGT. Trimming stripped 6 bases from V and 5 bases from J, with 17 bases between. The CDR3 sequence is 14 residues long. CDR3 DNA: TGTGCCAGCAGGAACCAGGGGGGTACGAACGAGCAGTACTTC. It is translated as CASRNQGGTNEQYF.

This chain joins TRBV27 and TRBJ2-2; D unresolved. V was clipped by 4 bases and J by 6 bases, with 9 bases between them. CDR3 length: 13 amino acids. Germline lookup yields CDR1 MNHEY and CDR2 SMNVEV (reference sequence). Here the CDR3 reads CASSSLGSGELFF. The DNA of the CDR3 is TGTGCCAGCAGTTCTTTGGGGTCCGGGGAGCTGTTTTTT.

The gene calls are TRBV11-2 and TRBJ2-2; D gene ambiguous. The CDR3 extends over 16 amino acids. Trimming shortened V by 7 bases and J by 7 bases, and 22 bases separated the two germline ends. Germline V CDR1 and CDR2: SGHAT, FQNNGV. CDR3 residues: CASTDSHRAPGGELFF. CDR3 DNA sequence: TGTGCCAGCACCGATTCACACCGGGCTCCCGGCGGGGAGCTGTTTTTT. The variable domain in full, completed from reference TRBV11-2 and TRBJ2-2, reads EAGVAQSPRYKIIEKRQSVAFWCNPISGHATLYWYQQILGQGPKLLIQFQNNGVVDDSQLPKDRFSAERLKGVDSTLKIQPAKLEDSAVYLCASTDSHRAPGGELFFGEGSRLTVL.

The rearrangement uses TRBV19 and TRBJ2-1; 10 nucleotides align to TRBD2. J was trimmed by 6 bases and V by 6 bases; bases with no gene match: 8. Per germline, CDR1 LNHDA and CDR2 SQIVND (reference sequence). This CDR3 comprises 15 residues. The CDR3 region has the DNA TGTGCCAGTAGCCCTACTAGCGGGATATTCAATGAGCAGTTCTTC. Amino acid sequence: CASSPTSGIFNEQFF.

The gene calls are TRBV18 and TRBJ2-7; either TRBD1 or TRBD2 may supply D (5 bases each). V lost 4 bases to trimming and J lost 3 bases, with 10 bases between them. The CDR3 contains 13 residues. CDR1 and CDR2 from the germline V gene are KGHSH and LQKENI. The CDR3 coding sequence is TGTGCCAGCTCACGGGACCACTACTACGAGCAGTACTTC. This gives the protein CASSRDHYYEQYF. Full variable domain (outside the CDR3, taken from reference TRBV18 and TRBJ2-7): NAGVMQNPRHLVRRRGQEARLRCSPMKGHSHVYWYRQLPEEGLKFMVYLQKENIIDESGMPKERFSAEFPKEGPSILRIQQVVRGDSAAYFCASSRDHYYEQYFGPGTRLTVT.